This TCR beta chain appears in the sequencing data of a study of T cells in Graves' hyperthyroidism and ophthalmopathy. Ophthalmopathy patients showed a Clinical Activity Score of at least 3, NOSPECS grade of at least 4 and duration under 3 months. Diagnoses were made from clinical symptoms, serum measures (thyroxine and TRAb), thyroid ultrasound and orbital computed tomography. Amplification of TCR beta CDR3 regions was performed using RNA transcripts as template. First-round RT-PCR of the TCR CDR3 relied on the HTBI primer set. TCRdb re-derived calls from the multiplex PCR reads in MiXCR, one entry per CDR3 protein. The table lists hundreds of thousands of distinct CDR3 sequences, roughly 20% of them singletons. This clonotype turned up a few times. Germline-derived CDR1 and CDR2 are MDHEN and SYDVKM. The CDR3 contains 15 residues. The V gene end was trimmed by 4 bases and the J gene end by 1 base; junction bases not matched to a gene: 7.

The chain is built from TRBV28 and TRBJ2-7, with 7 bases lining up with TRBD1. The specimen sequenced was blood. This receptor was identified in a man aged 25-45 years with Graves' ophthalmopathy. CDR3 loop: CASSSFYRGSYEQYF. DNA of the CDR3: TGTGCCAGCAGTTCCTTCTACAGGGGATCCTACGAGCAGTACTTC.